The 2 T cell receptor beta chains in this list originate from one sample, sequenced in a study of CD8+ T cells in alopecia areata (dated by TCRdb to between 2018 and 2020). The time point label, read with the paper, signifies: baseline before oral tofacitinib. The library was produced with the immunoSEQ multiplex PCR assay. RNA was extracted from all samples and reverse transcribed into cDNA as template for TCR sequencing. TCRdb took over this immuneACCESS table, retaining in-frame rearrangements with V and J assigned. Such tables are incomplete; in checked studies, under half of the missing clones stem from an unresolved V gene, and the remainder is unexplained. The sample records about 150,000 clones, around 87% of which are singletons. The ten largest clones represent less than 15% of the sample. Source: CD8+ T cells sorted from blood, taken at week 0. These receptors all come from a human donor with alopecia areata.

The chain joins TRBV2 to TRBJ2-6; D may be TRBD1 or TRBD2 (5 bases each). Germline CDR1 is SNHLY and CDR2 is FYNNEI. The V gene lost 6 bases and the J gene lost 0 bases, with 27 bases spanning the gap. The length of the CDR3 is 21 residues. CDR3: CASRYTDRDAKALSGANVLTF. CDR3 bases: TGTGCCAGCAGGTACACCGACCGGGACGCCAAAGCCCTCTCTGGGGCCAACGTCCTGACTTTC.

The V and J genes are TRBV7-8 and TRBJ2-5, with TRBD2 matching 8 bases. The V segment lost 4 bases and the J segment 5 bases; nucleotides outside the gene matches: 3. The CDR3 runs 13 residues. Germline CDR1 reads SGHVS; CDR2 reads FQNEAQ. This CDR3 reads CASSSRLAETQYF. DNA of the CDR3: TGTGCCAGCAGCTCTCGACTAGCGGAGACCCAGTACTTC.